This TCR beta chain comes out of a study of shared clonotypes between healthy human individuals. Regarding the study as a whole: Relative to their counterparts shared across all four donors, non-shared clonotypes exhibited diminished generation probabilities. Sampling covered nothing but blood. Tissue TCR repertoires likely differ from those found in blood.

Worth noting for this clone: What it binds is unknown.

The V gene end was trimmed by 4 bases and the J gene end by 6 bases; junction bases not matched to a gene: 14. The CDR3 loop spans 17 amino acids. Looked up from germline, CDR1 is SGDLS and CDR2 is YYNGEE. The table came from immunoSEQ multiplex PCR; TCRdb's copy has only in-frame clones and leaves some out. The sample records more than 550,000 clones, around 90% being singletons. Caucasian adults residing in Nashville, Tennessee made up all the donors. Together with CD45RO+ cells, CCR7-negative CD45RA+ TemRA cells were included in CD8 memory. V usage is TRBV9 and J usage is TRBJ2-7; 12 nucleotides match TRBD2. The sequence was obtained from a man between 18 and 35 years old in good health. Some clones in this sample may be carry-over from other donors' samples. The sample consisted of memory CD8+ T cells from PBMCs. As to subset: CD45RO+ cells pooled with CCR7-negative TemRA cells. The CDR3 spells CASSPHTRLAGEGEQYF. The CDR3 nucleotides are TGTGCCAGCAGCCCACACACTAGACTAGCGGGAGAAGGCGAGCAGTACTTC.